The clone carrying this T cell receptor (beta chain) showed up just a few times. Antigen unknown. Time point: late sampling 161 to 241 days after vaccination in three convalescent patients. This sample's treatment: approximately 11-day PBMC culture with coronavirus spike peptide pools or control peptides (ViraFEST assay). This record belongs to a study of vaccination and CD4 T cells after COVID-19. Study as a whole: Six males and four females, two of them Hispanic, were enrolled as convalescents.

With 0 bases removed from V and 6 bases from J, the gap between germline ends came to 12 bases. Germline loops: CDR1 SGHNT, CDR2 YYREEE (reference sequence). CDR3 length: 14 amino acids. Scientists ran DNA taken from cultured CD4+ T cells through the Oncomine TCR Beta short-read assay for sequencing. One entry per CDR3 protein, called by TCRdb with MiXCR from the PCR reads. The sample yields 20,000 to 25,000 distinct CDR3 sequences, 46% seen once. The rearrangement uses TRBV5-4 and TRBJ1-1; the D is unclear. Here the sequenced sample was CD4+ T cells from blood, cultured in vitro, taken about 7 months after SARS-CoV-2 vaccination. This receptor was taken from a human donor who had recovered from COVID-19. The CDR3 is CASSLGTRSAEAFF. In DNA form, the CDR3 reads TGTGCCAGCAGCTTGGGGACCCGGAGCGCTGAAGCTTTCTTT.